The T cell receptor (beta chain) under discussion was sequenced for a study of blood T cell repertoires in COVID-19. Participant-reported clinical history was the basis for cohort assignment. Symptom resolution, clearance, or two negative PCRs marked donors in Cohort 3 as recovered. Germline assignment: CDR1 MNHNS and CDR2 SASEGT. The V gene lost 3 bases and the J gene lost 1 base, with 9 bases spanning the gap. The CDR3 spans 14 residues. Per the study methods: Reference gene primer amplification in the assay estimated nucleated cell counts. Sequencing was performed with immunoSEQ multiplex PCR; in TCRdb, only in-frame clones are kept and a portion is missing. D and trimming were read from the DNA, whereas the V and J calls and clone size are those reported in that table. The data show about 270,000 clones, with more than 75% seen just once and approximately 2.4% held by the top ten. This clone came up many times.

This TCR was recovered from a young woman who had recovered from COVID-19. The chain couples TRBV6-1 to TRBJ1-1; D gene uncertain. Material: PBMCs or T cells enriched from blood (not recorded which). This chain's CDR3 is CASSEADGNTEAFF. The CDR3 nucleotides are TGTGCCAGCAGTGAGGCCGATGGGAACACTGAAGCTTTCTTT.